This T cell receptor beta chain was sequenced during a study of PD-1 blockade in mismatch repair-deficient tumors. Study observations and caveats: Tumor-resident clones, often absent from pretreatment blood, expanded after pembrolizumab and then contracted.

A remark on this clone: What it recognizes is unknown.

TCRdb keeps only in-frame clones here, not all; method: immunoSEQ multiplex PCR. The table has under 95,000 clones, around 80% seen once. CDR1 and CDR2 (germline): MNHEY, SMNVEV (reference sequence). Trimming removed 4 bases from V and 15 bases from J, with 19 bases in between. This CDR3 has 13 residues. The chain links TRBV27 to TRBJ2-4, with D possibly TRBD2 on 6 matching bases. This TCR was sampled from an adult with mismatch repair-deficient cancer. Sequenced material: peripheral blood, taken 44 weeks after starting pembrolizumab. Here the CDR3 DNA reads TGTGCCAGCAGTTCACCCGGGACTCTCCTGCCGTACTTC. Its protein is CASSSPGTLLPYF.